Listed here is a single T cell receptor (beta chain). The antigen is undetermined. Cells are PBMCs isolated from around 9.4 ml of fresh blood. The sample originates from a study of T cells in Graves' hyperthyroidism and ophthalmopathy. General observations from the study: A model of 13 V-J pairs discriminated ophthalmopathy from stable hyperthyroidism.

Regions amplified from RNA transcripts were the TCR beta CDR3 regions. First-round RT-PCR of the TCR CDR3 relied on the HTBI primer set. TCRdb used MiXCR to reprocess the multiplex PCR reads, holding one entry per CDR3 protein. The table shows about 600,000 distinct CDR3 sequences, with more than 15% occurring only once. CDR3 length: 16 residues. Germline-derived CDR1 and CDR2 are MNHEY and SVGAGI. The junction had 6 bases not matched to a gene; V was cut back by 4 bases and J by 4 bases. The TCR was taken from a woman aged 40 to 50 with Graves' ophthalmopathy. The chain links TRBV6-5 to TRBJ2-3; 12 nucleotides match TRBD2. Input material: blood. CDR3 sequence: CASSSSGGASPDTQYF. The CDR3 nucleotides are TGTGCCAGCAGTTCTAGCGGGGGGGCCTCCCCAGATACGCAGTATTTT.